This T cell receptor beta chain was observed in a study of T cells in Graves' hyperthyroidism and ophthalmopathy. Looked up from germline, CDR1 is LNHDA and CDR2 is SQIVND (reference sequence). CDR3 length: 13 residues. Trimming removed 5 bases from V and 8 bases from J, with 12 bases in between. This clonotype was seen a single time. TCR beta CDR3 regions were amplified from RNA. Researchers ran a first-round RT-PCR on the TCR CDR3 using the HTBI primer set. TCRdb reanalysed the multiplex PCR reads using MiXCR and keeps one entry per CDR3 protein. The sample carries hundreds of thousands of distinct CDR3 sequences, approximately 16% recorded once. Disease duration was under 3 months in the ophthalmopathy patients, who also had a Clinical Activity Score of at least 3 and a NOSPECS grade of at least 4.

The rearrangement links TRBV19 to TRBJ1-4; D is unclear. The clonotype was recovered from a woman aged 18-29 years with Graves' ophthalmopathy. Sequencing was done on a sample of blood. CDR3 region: CASSAGWQEKLFF. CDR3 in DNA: TGTGCCAGTAGTGCGGGTTGGCAGGAAAAACTGTTTTTT. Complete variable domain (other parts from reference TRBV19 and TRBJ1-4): DGGITQSPKYLFRKEGQNVTLSCEQNLNHDAMYWYRQDPGQGLRLIYYSQIVNDFQKGDIAEGYSVSREKKESFPLTVTSAQKNPTAFYLCASSAGWQEKLFFGSGTQLSVL.